This T cell receptor beta chain came from a study of blood T cells in healthy people across ages. Study summary: About one barcoded TCR beta cDNA was captured per two T cells.

The use of a sample-barcoded 5' primer and a J-beta primer mix characterized a second PCR of roughly 6 to 11 cycles. From the 5' RACE reads, TCRdb called clonotypes with MiXCR, one entry per CDR3 protein. The data show some 690,000 distinct CDR3 sequences, with 22% seen just once and roughly 22% held by the top ten. Peripheral blood from each donor was collected in a volume of roughly 9.8 milliliters. The sequence was obtained from a man between 65 and 85 years old in good health. Sequencing input: blood.

CDR3 nucleotide sequence: TGTGCCAGCAGTTTGGGCGGGGGGGCGGTGACCCAGTACTTC. This sequence encodes CASSLGGGAVTQYF. This chain joins TRBV12-3 or TRBV12-4 and TRBJ2-5; 9 nucleotides line up with TRBD2. The CDR3 covers 14 residues. The V and J ends lost 3 bases and 7 bases, in that order; junction bases with no gene match: 6.